The present TCR beta chain was sequenced within a study of blood T cell repertoires in COVID-19. Assay: immunoSEQ multiplex PCR; the TCRdb copy retains only in-frame clones and omits some. This sample has under 300,000 clones, with 92% found just once. This clone turned up a few times. This CDR3 has 18 residues. Germline lookup yields CDR1 SGHRS and CDR2 YFSETQ. V dropped 0 bases and J dropped 0; count of bases not matched to a gene: 10. The chain is built from TRBV5-1 and TRBJ2-7; 9 bases line up with TRBD1. The specimen sequenced was peripheral blood. The TCR originated in a man aged 25 to 40 with COVID-19, enrolled during active disease. The CDR3 coding sequence is TGCGCCAGCAGCTTGGGGTGGGGGACAGGGATGATCTCCTACGAGCAGTACTTC. It is translated as CASSLGWGTGMISYEQYF.